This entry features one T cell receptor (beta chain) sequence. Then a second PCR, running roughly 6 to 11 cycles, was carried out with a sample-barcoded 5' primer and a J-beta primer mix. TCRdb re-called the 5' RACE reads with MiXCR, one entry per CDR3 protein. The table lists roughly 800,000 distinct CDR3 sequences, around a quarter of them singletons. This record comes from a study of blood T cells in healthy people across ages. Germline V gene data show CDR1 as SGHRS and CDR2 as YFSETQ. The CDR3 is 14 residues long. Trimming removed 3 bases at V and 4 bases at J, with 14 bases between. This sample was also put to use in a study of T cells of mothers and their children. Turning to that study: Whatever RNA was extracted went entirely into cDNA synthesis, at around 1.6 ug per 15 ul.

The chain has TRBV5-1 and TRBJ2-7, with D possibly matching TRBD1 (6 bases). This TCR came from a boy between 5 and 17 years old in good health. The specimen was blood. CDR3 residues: CASSSMDSLYEQYF. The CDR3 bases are TGCGCCAGCAGCTCCATGGACAGTCTGTACGAGCAGTACTTC.